The text below deals with one TCR beta chain. Many counts were recorded for this clonotype. Which antigen it targets is not known. Base qualities were left out, and no much larger clone turns up one base away. This sample was taken from a study of CD8+CD57+ T cells in acquired aplastic anemia listed by TCRdb under 2018. With respect to the entire study: On average, sorted CD4+ and CD8+ cells yielded 2.5 to 3.5 ug of extracted DNA, with a range of about 0.19 to 30 ug. A CD8+CD57+ expansion meant a frequency higher than the mean frequency seen in healthy subjects.

Genomic DNA served as template for TCR beta VDJ combination and CDR3 sequence profiling. TCR repertoire sequencing was run on an Illumina HiSeq 2000. In the paper's pipeline: TRBV/TRBJ rearrangement plots, CDR3 size and DJ length profiles, and Simpson's diversity index were used to evaluate the repertoires. The most abundant DNA sequence in the deep sequencing data was defined as the immunodominant clone. CDR3 amino acid sequences were checked for sharing across subjects and were also compared against the VDJdb database and published repertoires. TCRdb reprocessed the public reads (quality trimming at Q25 with fastp, clone calling with MiXCR) and kept in-frame beta chains. Identical CDR3 protein sequences are pooled into one entry, listed with their most common genes and DNA. V and J calls and clone size were set by TCRdb, not the authors. Recorded for this sample are some 200,000 distinct CDR3 sequences; over 40% of them occurred a single time. Around 2% of the sample is in the top ten clones.

Its CDR3 holds 14 amino acids, cysteine through phenylalanine. Just the 42-base CDR3 DNA is kept, in frame starting at base 1. V and J lose 3 bases and 2 bases, and a span of 8 bases separates them. From the germline V gene, CDR1 is KGHSH and CDR2 is LQKENI. Patients chosen for sequencing had shown expansion of CD8+CD57+ cells by flow cytometry. Every patient had severe acquired aplastic anemia, diagnosed using the International Study of Aplastic Anemia and Agranulocytosis and Camitta criteria. Patients had received no therapy at the time of blood sampling. In the study, sorted CD4+ and CD8+ blood T cells from patients with severe aplastic anemia and from healthy subjects underwent deep sequencing of TCR repertoires. Patients were enrolled under clinicaltrials.gov protocols 00001620, 01623167, 00001397, 00071045, 00081523 and 00961064 in the USA. Ficoll-Paque density gradient centrifugation was used to isolate peripheral blood mononuclear cells. CD4+ and CD8+ T cells were sorted by FACS or magnetic beads before DNA extraction.

Points the paper makes about the study in general: Over 25 CD8+ CDR3 sequences were found in both patients and controls but appeared to be highly expressed in patients and within the immunodominant clones of the patients. Between patients and healthy controls, no significant difference in CD8+ Simpson's diversity was found (P=0.060).

The sequenced sample consisted of sorted CD4+, CD8+, or CD8+CD57+ T cells (not recorded which) from PBMCs. This receptor was obtained from a human donor with aplastic anemia. The chain links TRBV18 with TRBJ1-5; a tentative D call is TRBD1 (5 bases match). CDR3 reads: CASSPTVGNQPQHF. The sequence in DNA is TGTGCCAGCTCACCGACAGTGGGCAATCAGCCCCAGCATTTT.